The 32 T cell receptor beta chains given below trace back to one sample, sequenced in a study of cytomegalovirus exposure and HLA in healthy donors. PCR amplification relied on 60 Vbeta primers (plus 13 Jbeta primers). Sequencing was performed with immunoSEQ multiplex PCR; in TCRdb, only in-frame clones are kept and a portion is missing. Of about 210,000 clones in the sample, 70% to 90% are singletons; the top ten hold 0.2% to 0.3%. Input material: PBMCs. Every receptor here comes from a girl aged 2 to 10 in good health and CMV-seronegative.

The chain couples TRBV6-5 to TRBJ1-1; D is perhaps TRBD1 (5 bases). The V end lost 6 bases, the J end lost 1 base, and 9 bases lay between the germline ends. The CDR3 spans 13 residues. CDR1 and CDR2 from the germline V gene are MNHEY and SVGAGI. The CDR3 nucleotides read TGTGCCAGCAGGCGTAGGGGGAACACTGAAGCTTTCTTT. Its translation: CASRRRGNTEAFF.

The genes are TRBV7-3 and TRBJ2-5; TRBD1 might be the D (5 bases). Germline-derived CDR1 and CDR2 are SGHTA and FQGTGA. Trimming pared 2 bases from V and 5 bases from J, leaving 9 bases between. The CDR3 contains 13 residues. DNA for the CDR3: TGTGCCAGCAGCTTATCCAGGGCGGAGACCCAGTACTTC. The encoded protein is CASSLSRAETQYF.

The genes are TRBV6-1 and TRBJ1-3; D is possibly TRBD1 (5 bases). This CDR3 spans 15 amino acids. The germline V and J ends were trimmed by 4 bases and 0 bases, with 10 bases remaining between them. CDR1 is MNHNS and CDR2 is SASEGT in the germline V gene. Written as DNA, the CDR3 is TGTGCCAGCAGTGTTACAGGACCCTCTGGAAACACCATATATTTT. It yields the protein CASSVTGPSGNTIYF.

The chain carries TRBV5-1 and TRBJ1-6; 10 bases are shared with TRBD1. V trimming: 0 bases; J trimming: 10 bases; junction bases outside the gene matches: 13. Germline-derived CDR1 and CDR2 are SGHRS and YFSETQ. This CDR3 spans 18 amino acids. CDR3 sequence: CASSLGESPGQGHSPLHF. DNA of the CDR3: TGCGCCAGCAGCTTGGGGGAGAGTCCGGGACAGGGGCACTCACCCCTCCACTTT.

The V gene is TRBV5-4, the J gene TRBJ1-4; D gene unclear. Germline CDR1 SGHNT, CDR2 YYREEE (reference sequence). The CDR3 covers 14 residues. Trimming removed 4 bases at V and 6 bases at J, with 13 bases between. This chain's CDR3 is CASSPAPGDEKLFF. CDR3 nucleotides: TGTGCCAGCAGCCCCGCTCCCGGGGATGAAAAACTGTTTTTT.

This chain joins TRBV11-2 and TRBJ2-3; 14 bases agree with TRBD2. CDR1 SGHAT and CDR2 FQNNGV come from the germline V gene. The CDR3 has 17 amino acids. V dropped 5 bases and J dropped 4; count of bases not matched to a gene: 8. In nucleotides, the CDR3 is TGTGCCAGCAGCCTACGGACTAGCGGGAGGTTGGCAGATACGCAGTATTTT. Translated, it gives CASSLRTSGRLADTQYF.

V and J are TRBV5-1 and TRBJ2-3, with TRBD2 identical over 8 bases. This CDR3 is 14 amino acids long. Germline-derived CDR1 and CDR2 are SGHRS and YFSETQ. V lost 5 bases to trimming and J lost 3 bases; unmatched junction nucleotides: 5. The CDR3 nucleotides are TGCGCCAGCAGTTCCGGGACTAGGACAGATACGCAGTATTTT. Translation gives CASSSGTRTDTQYF. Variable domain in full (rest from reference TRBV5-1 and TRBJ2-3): KAGVTQTPRYLIKTRGQQVTLSCSPISGHRSVSWYQQTPGQGLQFLFEYFSETQRNKGNFPGRFSGRQFSNSRSEMNVSTLELGDSALYLCASSSGTRTDTQYFGPGTRLTVL.

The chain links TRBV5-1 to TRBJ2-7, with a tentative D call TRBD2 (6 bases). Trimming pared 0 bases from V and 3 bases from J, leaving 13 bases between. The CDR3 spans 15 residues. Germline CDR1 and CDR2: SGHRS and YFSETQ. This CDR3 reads CASSLAGGVGYEQYF. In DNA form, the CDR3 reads TGCGCCAGCAGCTTGGCTGGCGGGGTGGGCTACGAGCAGTACTTC.

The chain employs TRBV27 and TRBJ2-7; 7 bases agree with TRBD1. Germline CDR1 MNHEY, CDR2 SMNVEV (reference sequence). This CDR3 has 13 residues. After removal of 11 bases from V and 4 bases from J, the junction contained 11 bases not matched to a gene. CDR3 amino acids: CAGLRDSLYEQYF. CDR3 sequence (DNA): TGTGCCGGCCTCCGGGACAGCCTTTACGAGCAGTACTTC.

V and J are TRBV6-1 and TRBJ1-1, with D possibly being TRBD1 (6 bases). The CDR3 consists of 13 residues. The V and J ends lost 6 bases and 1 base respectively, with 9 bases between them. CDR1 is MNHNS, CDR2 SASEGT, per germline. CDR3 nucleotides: TGTGCCAGCAGGGACAGAGCGAACACTGAAGCTTTCTTT. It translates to CASRDRANTEAFF.

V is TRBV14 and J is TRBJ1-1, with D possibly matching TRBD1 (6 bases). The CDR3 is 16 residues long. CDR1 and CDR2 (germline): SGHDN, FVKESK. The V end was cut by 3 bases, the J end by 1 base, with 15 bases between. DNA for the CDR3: TGTGCCAGCAGCCAGCAGACAGGTCCAGCGAACACTGAAGCTTTCTTT. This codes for CASSQQTGPANTEAFF. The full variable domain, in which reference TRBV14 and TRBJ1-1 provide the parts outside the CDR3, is EAGVTQFPSHSVIEKGQTVTLRCDPISGHDNLYWYRRVMGKEIKFLLHFVKESKQDESGMPNNRFLAERTGGTYSTLKVQPAELEDSGVYFCASSQQTGPANTEAFFGQGTRLTVV.

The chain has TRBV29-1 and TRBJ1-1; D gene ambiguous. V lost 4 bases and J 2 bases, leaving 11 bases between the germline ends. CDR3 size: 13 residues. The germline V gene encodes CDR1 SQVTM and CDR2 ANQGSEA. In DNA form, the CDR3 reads TGCAGCGTTGCTGTCAGGATAAACACTGAAGCTTTCTTT. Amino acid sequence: CSVAVRINTEAFF.

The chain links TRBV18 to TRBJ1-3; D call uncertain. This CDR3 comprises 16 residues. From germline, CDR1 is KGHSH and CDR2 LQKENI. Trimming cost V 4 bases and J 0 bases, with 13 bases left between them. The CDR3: CASSRSGLDSGNTIYF. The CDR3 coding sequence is TGTGCCAGCTCACGGTCAGGACTAGACTCTGGAAACACCATATATTTT.

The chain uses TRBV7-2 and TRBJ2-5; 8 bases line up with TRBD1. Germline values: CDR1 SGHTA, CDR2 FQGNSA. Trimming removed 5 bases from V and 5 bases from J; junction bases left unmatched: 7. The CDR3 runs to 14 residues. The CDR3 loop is CASSPGTGWETQYF. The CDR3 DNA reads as TGTGCCAGCAGCCCAGGGACAGGTTGGGAGACCCAGTACTTC.

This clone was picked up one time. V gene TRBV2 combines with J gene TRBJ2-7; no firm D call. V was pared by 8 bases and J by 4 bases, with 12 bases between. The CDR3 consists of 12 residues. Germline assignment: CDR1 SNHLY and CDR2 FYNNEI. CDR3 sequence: CASLSDQYEQYF. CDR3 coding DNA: TGTGCCAGCCTATCCGATCAATACGAGCAGTACTTC.

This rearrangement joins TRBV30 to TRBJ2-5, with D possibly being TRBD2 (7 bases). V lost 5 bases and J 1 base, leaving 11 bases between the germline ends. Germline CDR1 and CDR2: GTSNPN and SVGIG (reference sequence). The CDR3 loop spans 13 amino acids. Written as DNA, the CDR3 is TGTGCCTGGGAGGGGGGGCTCCAAGAGACCCAGTACTTC. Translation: CAWEGGLQETQYF.

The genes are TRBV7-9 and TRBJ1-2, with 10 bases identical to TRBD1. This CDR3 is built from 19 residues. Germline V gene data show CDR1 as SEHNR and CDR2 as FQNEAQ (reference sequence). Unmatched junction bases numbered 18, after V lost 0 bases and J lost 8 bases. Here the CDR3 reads CASSLARLKDRGRSGGYTF. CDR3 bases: TGTGCCAGCAGCTTAGCGCGATTGAAAGACAGGGGGCGATCGGGGGGCTACACCTTC.

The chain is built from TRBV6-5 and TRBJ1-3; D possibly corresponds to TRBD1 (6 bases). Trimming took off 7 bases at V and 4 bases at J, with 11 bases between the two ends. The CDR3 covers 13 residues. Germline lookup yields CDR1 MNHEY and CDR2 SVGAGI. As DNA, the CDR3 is TGTGCCAGCAATACAGGGTACGGAAACACCATATATTTT. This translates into CASNTGYGNTIYF.

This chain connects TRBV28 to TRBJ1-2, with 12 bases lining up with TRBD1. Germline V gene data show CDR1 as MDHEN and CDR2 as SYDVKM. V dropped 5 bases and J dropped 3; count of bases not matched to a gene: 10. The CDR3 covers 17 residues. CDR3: CASSPVTRDRGHYGYTF. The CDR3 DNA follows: TGTGCCAGCAGTCCGGTAACCCGGGACAGGGGGCACTATGGCTACACCTTC.

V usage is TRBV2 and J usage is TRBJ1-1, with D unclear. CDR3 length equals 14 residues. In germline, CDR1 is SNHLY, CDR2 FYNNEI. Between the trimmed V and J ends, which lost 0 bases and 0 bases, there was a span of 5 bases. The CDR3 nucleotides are TGTGCCAGCAGTGAAGCGTTATTGAACACTGAAGCTTTCTTT. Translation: CASSEALLNTEAFF.

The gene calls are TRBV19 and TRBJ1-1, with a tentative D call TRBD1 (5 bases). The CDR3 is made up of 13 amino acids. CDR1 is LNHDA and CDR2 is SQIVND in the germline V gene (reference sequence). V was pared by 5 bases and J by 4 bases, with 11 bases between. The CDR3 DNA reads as TGTGCCAGTAGTCGATCAGGGATCACTGAAGCTTTCTTT. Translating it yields CASSRSGITEAFF.

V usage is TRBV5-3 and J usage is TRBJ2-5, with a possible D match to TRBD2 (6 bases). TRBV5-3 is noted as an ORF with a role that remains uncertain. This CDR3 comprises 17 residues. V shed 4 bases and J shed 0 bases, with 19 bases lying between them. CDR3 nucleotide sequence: TGTGCCAGAAGCCACTCGGAGGGCCGCTACAACCAAGAGACCCAGTACTTC. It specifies CARSHSEGRYNQETQYF.

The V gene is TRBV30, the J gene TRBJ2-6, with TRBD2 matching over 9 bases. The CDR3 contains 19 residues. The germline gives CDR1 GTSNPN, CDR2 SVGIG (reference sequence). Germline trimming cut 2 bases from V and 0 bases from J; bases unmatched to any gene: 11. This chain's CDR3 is CAWSFLTSGISSGANVLTF. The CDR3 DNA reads TGTGCCTGGAGTTTCCTGACTAGCGGCATCTCCTCTGGGGCCAACGTCCTGACTTTC.

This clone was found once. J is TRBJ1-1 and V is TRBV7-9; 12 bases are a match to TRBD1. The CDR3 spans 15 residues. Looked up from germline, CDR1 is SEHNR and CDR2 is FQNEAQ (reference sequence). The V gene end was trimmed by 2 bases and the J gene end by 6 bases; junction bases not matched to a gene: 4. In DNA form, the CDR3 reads TGTGCCAGCAGCTTATCCGGGACAGGGGGCTCTGAAGCTTTCTTT. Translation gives CASSLSGTGGSEAFF.

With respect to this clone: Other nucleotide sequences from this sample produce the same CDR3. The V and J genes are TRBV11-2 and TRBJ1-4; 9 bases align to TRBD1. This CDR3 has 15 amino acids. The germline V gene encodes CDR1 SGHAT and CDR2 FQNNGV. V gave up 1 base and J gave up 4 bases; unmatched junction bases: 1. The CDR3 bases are TGTGCCAGCAGCTTAGGGGACAGGGATAATGAAAAACTGTTTTTT. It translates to CASSLGDRDNEKLFF.

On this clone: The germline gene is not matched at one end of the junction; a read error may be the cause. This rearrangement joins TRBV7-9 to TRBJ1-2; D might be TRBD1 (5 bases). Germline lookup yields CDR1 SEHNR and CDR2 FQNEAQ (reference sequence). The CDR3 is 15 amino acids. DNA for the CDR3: TGTTCCAGCAGCTTAGCTTGGGCAGGGAAGGAGGGCTACACCTTC. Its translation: CSSSLAWAGKEGYTF. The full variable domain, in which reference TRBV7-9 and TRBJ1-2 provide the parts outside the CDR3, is DTGVSQNPRHKITKRGQNVTFRCDPISEHNRLYWYRQTLGQGPEFLTYFQNEAQLEKSRLLSDRFSAERPKGSFSTLEIQRTEQGDSAMYLCSSSLAWAGKEGYTFGSGTRLTVV.

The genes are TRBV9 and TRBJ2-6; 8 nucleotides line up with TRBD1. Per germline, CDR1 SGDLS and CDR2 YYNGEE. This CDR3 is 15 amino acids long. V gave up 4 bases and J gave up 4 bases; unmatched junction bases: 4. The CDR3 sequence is CASSPRGPGANVLTF. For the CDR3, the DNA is TGTGCCAGCAGCCCCAGGGGGCCCGGGGCCAACGTCCTGACTTTC.

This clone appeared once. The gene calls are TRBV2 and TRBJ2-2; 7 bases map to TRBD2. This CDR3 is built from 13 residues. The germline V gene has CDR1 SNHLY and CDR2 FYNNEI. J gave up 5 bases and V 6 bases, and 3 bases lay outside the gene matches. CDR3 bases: TGTGCCAGCAGCCAGCGGGAAACCGGGGAGCTGTTTTTT. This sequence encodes CASSQRETGELFF.

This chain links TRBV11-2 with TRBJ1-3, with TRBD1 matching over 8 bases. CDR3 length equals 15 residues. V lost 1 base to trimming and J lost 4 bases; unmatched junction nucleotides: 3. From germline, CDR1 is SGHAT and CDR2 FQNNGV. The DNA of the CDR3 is TGTGCCAGCAGCTTAGCCGGGACAGGCGGAAACACCATATATTTT. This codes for CASSLAGTGGNTIYF.

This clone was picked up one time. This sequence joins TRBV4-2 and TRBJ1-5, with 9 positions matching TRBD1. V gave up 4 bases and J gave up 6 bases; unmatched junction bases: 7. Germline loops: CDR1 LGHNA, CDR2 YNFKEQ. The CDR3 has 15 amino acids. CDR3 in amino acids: CASSPTGGRSQPQHF. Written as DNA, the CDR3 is TGTGCCAGCAGCCCGACAGGGGGGCGCAGTCAGCCCCAGCATTTT.

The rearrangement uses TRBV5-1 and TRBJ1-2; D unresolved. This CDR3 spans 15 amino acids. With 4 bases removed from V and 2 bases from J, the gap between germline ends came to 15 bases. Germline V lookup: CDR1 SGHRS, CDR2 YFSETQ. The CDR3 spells CASSMRRGRNYGYTF. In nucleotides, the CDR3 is TGCGCCAGCAGCATGAGGCGGGGTCGGAACTATGGCTACACCTTC.

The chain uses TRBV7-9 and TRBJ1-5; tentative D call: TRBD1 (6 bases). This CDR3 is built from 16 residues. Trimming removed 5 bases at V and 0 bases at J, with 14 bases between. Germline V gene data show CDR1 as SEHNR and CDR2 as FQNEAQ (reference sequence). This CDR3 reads CASSAGAAYSNQPQHF. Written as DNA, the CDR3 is TGTGCCAGCAGCGCGGGGGCCGCTTATAGCAATCAGCCCCAGCATTTT.